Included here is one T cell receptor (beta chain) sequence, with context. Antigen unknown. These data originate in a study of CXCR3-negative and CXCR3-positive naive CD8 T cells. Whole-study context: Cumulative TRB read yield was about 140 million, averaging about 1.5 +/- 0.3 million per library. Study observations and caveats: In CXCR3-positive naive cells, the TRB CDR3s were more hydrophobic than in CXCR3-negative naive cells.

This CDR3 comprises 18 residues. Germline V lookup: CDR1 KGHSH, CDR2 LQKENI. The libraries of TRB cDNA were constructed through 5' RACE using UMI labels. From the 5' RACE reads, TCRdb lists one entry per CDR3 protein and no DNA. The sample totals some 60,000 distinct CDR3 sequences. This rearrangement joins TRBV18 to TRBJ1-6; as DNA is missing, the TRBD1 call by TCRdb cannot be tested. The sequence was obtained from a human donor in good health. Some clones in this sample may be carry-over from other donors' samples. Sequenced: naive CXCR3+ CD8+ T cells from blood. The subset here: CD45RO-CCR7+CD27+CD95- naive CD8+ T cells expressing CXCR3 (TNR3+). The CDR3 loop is CASSPGRATETDNSPLHF.